This T cell receptor (beta chain) came from a study of blood T cells in healthy people across ages. Study-level points and caveats: Unsorted PBMCs blocked a conclusive comparison of naive and antigen-experienced cells. Compared with aged donors, long-lived donors showed fewer expanded clones, suggesting selection.

Through a sample-barcoded 5' primer and a J-beta primer mix, a second PCR was run for about 6 to 12 cycles. TCRdb analysed the 5' RACE reads with MiXCR anew, one entry per CDR3 protein. The sample holds some 1.4 million distinct CDR3 sequences, about 43% seen once. On this clonotype: As yet, its antigen is unknown.

The amount of total RNA extracted per sample was at least 5.5 micrograms. CDR1 is SGHNT, CDR2 YYREEE, per germline (reference sequence). The CDR3 totals 15 residues. This sequence joins TRBV5-4 and TRBJ2-4; 11 bases fit TRBD2. Near its end, the DNA agrees better with TRBJ2-7, so the J call may be wrong. The receptor comes from a woman aged 18-35 years in good health. Material: blood. CDR3 sequence: CASSGGTSGIYEQYF. The CDR3, as DNA: TGTGCCAGCAGCGGGGGGACTAGCGGTATATACGAGCAGTACTTC.